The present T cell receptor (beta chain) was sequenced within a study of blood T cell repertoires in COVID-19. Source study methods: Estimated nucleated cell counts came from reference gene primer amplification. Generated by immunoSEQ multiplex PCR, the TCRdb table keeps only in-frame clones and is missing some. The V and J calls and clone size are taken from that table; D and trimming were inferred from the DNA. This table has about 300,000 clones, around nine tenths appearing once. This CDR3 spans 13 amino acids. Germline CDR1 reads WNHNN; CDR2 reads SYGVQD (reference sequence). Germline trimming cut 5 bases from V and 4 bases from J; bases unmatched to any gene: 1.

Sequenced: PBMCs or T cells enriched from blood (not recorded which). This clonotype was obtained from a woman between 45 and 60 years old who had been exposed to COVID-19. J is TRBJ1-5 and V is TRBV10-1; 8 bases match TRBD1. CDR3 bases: TGCGCCAGCAGTCAGGGGGCGAATCAGCCCCAGCATTTT. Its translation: CASSQGANQPQHF.